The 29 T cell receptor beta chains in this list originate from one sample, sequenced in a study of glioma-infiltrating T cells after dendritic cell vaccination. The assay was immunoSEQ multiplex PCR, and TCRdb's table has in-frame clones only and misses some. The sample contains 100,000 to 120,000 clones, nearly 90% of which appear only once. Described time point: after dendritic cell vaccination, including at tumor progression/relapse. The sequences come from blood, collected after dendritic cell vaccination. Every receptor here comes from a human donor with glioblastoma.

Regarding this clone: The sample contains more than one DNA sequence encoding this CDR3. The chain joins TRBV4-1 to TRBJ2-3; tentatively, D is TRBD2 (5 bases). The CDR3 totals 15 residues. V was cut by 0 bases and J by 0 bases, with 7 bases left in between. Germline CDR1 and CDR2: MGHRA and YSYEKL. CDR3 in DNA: TGCGCCAGCAGCCAAGACGAGCGGAGCACAGATACGCAGTATTTT. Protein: CASSQDERSTDTQYF.

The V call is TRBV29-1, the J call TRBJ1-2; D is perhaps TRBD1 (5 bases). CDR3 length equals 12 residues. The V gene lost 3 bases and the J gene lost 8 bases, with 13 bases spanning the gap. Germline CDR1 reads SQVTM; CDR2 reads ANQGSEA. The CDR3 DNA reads TGCAGCGTTGAGTCGGACACGAAAGGCTACACCTTC. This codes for CSVESDTKGYTF.

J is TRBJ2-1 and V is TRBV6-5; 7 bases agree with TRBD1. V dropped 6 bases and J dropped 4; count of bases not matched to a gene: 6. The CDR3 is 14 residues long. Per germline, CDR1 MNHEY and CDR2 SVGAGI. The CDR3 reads CASRIRDSYNEQFF. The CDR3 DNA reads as TGTGCCAGCAGGATCCGGGACAGTTACAATGAGCAGTTCTTC.

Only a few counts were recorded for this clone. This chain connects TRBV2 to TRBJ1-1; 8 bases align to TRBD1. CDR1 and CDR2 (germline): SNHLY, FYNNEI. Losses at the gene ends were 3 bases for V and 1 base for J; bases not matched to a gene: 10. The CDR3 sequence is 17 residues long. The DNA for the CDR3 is TGTGCCAGCAGTGATGGGTCGGCAGGGGGCGAGAACACTGAAGCTTTCTTT. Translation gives CASSDGSAGGENTEAFF.

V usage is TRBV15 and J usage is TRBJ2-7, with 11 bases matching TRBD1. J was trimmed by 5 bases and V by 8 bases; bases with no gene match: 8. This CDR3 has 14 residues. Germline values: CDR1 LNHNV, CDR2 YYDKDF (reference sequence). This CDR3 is CATARRDRGDEQYF. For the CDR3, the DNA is TGTGCCACCGCACGCCGGGACAGGGGGGACGAGCAGTACTTC. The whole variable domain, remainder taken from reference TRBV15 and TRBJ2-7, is DAMVIQNPRYQVTQFGKPVTLSCSQTLNHNVMYWYQQKSSQAPKLLFHYYDKDFNNEADTPDNFQSRRPNTSFCFLDIRSPGLGDTAMYLCATARRDRGDEQYFGPGTRLTVT.

In DNA form, the CDR3 reads TGTGCCAGCAGCGAATTAGCGGGAGCAACCTACGAGCAGTACTTC. Its translation is CASSELAGATYEQYF. The chain is built from TRBV7-9 and TRBJ2-7, with 9 nucleotides matching TRBD2. The CDR3 runs 15 residues. Germline CDR1 SEHNR, CDR2 FQNEAQ (reference sequence). V gave up 5 bases and J gave up 2 bases; unmatched junction bases: 7.

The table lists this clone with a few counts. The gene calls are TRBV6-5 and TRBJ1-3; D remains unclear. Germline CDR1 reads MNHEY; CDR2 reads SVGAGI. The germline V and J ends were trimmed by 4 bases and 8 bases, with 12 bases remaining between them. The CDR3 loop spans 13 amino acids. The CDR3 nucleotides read TGTGCCAGCAGTTTGAGGGCCGGGTACACCATATATTTT. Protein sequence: CASSLRAGYTIYF.

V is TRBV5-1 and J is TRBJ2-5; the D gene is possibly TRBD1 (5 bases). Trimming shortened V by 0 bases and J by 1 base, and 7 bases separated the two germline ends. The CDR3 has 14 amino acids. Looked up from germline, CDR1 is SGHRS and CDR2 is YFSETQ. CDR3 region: CASSLAGLQETQYF. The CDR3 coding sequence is TGCGCCAGCAGCTTGGCAGGGCTCCAAGAGACCCAGTACTTC.

As DNA, the CDR3 is TGTGCCAGCAGCTCAACAGGGGCCAATTCACCCCTCCACTTT. This encodes CASSSTGANSPLHF. The V and J genes are TRBV7-9 and TRBJ1-6; 7 nucleotides agree with TRBD1. J was trimmed by 7 bases and V by 4 bases; bases with no gene match: 4. CDR3 length: 14 residues. CDR1 SEHNR and CDR2 FQNEAQ come from the germline V gene (reference sequence).

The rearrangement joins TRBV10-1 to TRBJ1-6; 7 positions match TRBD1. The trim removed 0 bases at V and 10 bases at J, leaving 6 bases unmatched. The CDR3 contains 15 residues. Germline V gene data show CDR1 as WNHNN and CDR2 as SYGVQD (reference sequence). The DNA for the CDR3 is TGCGCCAGCAGTGAGTCGACAGGGAAAGGCTCACCCCTCCACTTT. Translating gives CASSESTGKGSPLHF.

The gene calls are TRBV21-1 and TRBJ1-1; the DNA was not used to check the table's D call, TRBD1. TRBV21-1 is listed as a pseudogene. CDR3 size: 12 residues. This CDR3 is CASRYQGLGAFF. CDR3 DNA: TGTGCCAGCAGGTATCAGGGGTTGGGAGCTTTCTTT.

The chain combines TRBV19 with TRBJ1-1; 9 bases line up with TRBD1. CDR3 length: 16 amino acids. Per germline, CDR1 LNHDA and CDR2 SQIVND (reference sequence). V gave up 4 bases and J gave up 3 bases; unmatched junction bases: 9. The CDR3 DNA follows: TGTGCCAGTAGTAACAGGGGGCGCGCTGGACACACTGAAGCTTTCTTT. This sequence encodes CASSNRGRAGHTEAFF.

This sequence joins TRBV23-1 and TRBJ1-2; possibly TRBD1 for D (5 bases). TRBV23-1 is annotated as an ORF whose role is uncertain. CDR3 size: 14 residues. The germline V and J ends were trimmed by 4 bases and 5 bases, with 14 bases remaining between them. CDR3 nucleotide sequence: TGCGCCAGCAGTCCTGACGACGGGACTTATGGCTACACCTTC. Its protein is CASSPDDGTYGYTF.

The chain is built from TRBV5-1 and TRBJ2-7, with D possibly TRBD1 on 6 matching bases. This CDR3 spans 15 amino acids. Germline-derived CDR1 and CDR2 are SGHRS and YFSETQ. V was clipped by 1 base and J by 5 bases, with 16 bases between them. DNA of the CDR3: TGCGCCAGCAGCTTGAGATCAGGGGAGTGGCACGAGCAGTACTTC. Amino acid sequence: CASSLRSGEWHEQYF.

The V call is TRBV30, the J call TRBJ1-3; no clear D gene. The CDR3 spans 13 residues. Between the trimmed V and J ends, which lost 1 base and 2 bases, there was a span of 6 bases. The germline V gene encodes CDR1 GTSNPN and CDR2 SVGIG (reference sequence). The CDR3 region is CAWSAFTGNTIYF. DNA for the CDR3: TGTGCCTGGAGTGCGTTTACTGGAAACACCATATATTTT.

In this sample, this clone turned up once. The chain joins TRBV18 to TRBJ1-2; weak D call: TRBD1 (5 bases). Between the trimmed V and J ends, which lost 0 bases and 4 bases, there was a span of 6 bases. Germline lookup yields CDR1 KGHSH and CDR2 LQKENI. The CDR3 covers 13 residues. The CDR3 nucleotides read TGTGCCAGCTCACCACCGGGGCGCTATGGCTACACCTTC. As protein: CASSPPGRYGYTF.

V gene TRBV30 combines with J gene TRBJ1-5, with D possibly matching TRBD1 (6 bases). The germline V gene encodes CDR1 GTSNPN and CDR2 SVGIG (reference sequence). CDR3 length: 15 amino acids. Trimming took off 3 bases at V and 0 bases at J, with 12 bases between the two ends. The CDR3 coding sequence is TGTGCCTGGAGCGGAGGACAGTATAGCAATCAGCCCCAGCATTTT. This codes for CAWSGGQYSNQPQHF. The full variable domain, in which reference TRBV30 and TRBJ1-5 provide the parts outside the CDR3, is SQTIHQWPATLVQPVGSPLSLECTVEGTSNPNLYWYRQAAGRGLQLLFYSVGIGQISSEVPQNLSASRPQDRQFILSSKKLLLSDSGFYLCAWSGGQYSNQPQHFGDGTRLSIL.

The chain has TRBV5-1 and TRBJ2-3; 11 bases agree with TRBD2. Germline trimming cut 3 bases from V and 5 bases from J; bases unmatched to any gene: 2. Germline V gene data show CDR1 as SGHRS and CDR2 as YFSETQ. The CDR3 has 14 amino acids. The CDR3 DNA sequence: TGCGCCAGCAGCTCGGGGACTAGCGGAGATACGCAGTATTTT. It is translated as CASSSGTSGDTQYF. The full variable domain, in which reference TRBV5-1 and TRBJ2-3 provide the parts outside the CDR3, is KAGVTQTPRYLIKTRGQQVTLSCSPISGHRSVSWYQQTPGQGLQFLFEYFSETQRNKGNFPGRFSGRQFSNSRSEMNVSTLELGDSALYLCASSSGTSGDTQYFGPGTRLTVL.

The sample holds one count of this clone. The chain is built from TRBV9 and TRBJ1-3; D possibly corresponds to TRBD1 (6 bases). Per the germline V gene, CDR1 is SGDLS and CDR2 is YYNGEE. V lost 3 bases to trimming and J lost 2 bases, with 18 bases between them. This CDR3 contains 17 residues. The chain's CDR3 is CASSGVGGWGPGNTIYF. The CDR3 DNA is TGTGCCAGCAGCGGAGTAGGCGGCTGGGGGCCTGGAAACACCATATATTTT. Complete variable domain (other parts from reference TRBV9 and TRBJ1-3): DSGVTQTPKHLITATGQRVTLRCSPRSGDLSVYWYQQSLDQGLQFLIQYYNGEERAKGNILERFSAQQFPDLHSELNLSSLELGDSALYFCASSGVGGWGPGNTIYFGEGSWLTVV.

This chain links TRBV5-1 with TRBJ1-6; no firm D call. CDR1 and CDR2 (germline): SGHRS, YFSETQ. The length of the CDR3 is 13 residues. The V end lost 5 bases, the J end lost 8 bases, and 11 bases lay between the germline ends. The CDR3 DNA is TGCGCCAGCAGTTGGCAGCTAGATTCACCCCTCCACTTT. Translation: CASSWQLDSPLHF. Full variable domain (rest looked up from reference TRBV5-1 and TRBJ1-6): KAGVTQTPRYLIKTRGQQVTLSCSPISGHRSVSWYQQTPGQGLQFLFEYFSETQRNKGNFPGRFSGRQFSNSRSEMNVSTLELGDSALYLCASSWQLDSPLHFGNGTRLTVT.

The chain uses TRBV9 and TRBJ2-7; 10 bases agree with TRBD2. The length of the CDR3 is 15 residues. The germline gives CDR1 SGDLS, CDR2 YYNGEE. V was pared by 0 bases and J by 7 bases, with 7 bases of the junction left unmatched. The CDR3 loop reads CASSVGASGSLEQYF. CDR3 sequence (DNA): TGTGCCAGCAGCGTAGGGGCTAGCGGGAGCTTAGAGCAGTACTTC. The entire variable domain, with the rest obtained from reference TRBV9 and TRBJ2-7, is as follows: DSGVTQTPKHLITATGQRVTLRCSPRSGDLSVYWYQQSLDQGLQFLIQYYNGEERAKGNILERFSAQQFPDLHSELNLSSLELGDSALYFCASSVGASGSLEQYFGPGTRLTVT.

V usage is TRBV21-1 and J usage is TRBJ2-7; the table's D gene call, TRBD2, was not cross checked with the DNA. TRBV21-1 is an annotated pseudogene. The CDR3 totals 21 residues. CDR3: CASSTNPTPLPGLAVFYEQYF. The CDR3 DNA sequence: TGTGCCAGCAGCACGAACCCTACGCCCCTCCCGGGACTAGCGGTATTCTACGAGCAGTACTTC.

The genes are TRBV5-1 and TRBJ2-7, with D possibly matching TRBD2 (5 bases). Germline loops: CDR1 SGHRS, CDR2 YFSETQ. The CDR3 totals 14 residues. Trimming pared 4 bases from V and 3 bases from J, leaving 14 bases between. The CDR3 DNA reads TGCGCCAGCAGCGAAGCCGCGGAGGACTACGAGCAGTACTTC. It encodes CASSEAAEDYEQYF. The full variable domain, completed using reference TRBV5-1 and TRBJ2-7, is KAGVTQTPRYLIKTRGQQVTLSCSPISGHRSVSWYQQTPGQGLQFLFEYFSETQRNKGNFPGRFSGRQFSNSRSEMNVSTLELGDSALYLCASSEAAEDYEQYFGPGTRLTVT.

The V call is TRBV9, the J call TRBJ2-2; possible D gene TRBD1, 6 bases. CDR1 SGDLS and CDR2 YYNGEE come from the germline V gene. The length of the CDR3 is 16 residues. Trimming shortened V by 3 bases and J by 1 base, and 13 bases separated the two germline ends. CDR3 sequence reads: CASSGTGHQNTGELFF. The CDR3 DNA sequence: TGTGCCAGCAGCGGAACGGGACACCAGAACACCGGGGAGCTGTTTTTT.

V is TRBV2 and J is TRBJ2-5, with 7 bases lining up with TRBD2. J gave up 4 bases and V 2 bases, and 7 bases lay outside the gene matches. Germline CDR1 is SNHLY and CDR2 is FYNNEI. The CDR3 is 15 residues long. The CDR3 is CASSEIPSGAETQYF. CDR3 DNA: TGTGCCAGCAGTGAAATTCCCAGCGGGGCAGAGACCCAGTACTTC. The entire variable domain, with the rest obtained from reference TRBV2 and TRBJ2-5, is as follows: EPEVTQTPSHQVTQMGQEVILRCVPISNHLYFYWYRQILGQKVEFLVSFYNNEISEKSEIFDDQFSVERPDGSNFTLKIRSTKLEDSAMYFCASSEIPSGAETQYFGPGTRLLVL.

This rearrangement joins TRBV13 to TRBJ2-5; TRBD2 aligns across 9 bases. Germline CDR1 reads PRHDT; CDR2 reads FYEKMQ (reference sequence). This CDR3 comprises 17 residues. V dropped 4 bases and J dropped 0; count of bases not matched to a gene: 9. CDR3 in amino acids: CASSSSRAGGYQETQYF. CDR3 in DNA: TGTGCCAGCAGCTCCAGTCGGGCGGGGGGGTACCAAGAGACCCAGTACTTC. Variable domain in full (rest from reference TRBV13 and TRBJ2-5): AAGVIQSPRHLIKEKRETATLKCYPIPRHDTVYWYQQGPGQDPQFLISFYEKMQSDKGSIPDRFSAQQFSDYHSELNMSSLELGDSALYFCASSSSRAGGYQETQYFGPGTRLLVL.

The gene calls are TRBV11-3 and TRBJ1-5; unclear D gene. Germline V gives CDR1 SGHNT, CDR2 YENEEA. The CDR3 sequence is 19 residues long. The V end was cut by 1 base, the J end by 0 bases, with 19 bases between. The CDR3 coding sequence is TGTGCCAGCAGCTTAGGTCTGGGGAGTCCCTTTAATAGCAATCAGCCCCAGCATTTT. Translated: CASSLGLGSPFNSNQPQHF. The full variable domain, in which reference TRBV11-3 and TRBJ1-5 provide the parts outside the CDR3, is EAGVVQSPRYKIIEKKQPVAFWCNPISGHNTLYWYLQNLGQGPELLIRYENEEAVDDSQLPKDRFSAERLKGVDSTLKIQPAELGDSAVYLCASSLGLGSPFNSNQPQHFGDGTRLSIL.

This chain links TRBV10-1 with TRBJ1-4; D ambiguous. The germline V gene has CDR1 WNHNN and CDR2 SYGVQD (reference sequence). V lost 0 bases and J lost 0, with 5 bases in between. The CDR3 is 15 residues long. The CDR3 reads CASSESTATNEKLFF. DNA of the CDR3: TGCGCCAGCAGTGAGTCAACTGCAACTAATGAAAAACTGTTTTTT.

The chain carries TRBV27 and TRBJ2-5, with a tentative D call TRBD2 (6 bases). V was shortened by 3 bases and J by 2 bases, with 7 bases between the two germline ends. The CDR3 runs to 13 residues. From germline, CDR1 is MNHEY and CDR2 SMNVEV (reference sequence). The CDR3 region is CASSLGLQETQYF. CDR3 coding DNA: TGTGCCAGCAGTTTGGGACTTCAAGAGACCCAGTACTTC.